The sequence of this T cell receptor beta chain was determined in a study of tumor-infiltrating lymphocytes in localized non-small cell lung cancer. On the study more broadly: Each patient gave resected tumor and non-adjacent uninvolved lung tissue.

Sequencing used immunoSEQ multiplex PCR; TCRdb keeps in-frame clones, though not all of them. Of around 25,000 clones in the sample, 55% to 75% were seen once. Broader study findings: No link was found between tumor T-cell fraction and recurrence-free survival.

Regarding this clone: Its antigen is undetermined.

The TCR was taken from a human donor with non-small cell lung cancer. The sample consisted of lung tumor tissue.

As DNA, the CDR3 is TGCGCCAGCAGCCAAGATCATCGAGACAGTGGAGGATATGGCTACACCTTC. Translation gives CASSQDHRDSGGYGYTF. This chain joins TRBV4-3 and TRBJ1-2; TRBD1 is a possible D gene (5 bases). Germline assignment: CDR1 LGHNA and CDR2 YSLEER. CDR3 length: 17 amino acids. With 0 bases removed from V and 5 bases from J, the gap between germline ends came to 19 bases.